The T cell receptor (beta chain) under discussion was sequenced for a study of blood T cell repertoires in COVID-19. The data were produced by immunoSEQ multiplex PCR, yet TCRdb's version contains in-frame clones alone and is incomplete. There are 240,000 or so clones in the sample; roughly 86% occur only once, and 0.65% to 0.95% lies in the top ten. V trimming: 1 base; J trimming: 7 bases; junction bases outside the gene matches: 9. Per the germline V gene, CDR1 is MNHNS and CDR2 is SASEGT. The CDR3 runs 16 residues. The chain is built from TRBV6-1 and TRBJ1-5; TRBD1 matches 8 bases. The source material was peripheral blood. The origin of this receptor is a woman between 25 and 40 years old with acute or convalescent COVID-19. In DNA, the CDR3 is TGTGCCAGCAGTGAAGAAAGCAGGGGGCTAGGACAGCCCCAGCATTTT. This sequence encodes CASSEESRGLGQPQHF.